One and the same sample provided the 22 T cell receptor beta chains below, sequenced in a study of read filtering for tumor transcriptome and immune sequencing. Molecular barcoded adaptors covering alpha/delta and beta/gamma chains were used on 400 to 450 ng RNA. One entry per CDR3 protein, called by TCRdb with MiXCR from the reads. Of under 60,000 distinct CDR3 sequences in the sample, roughly 19% were seen once. The sequencing input was a population of CD138-negative cells sorted from bone marrow. These receptors all stem from a donor at least 40 years old with multiple myeloma.

This clonotype was counted many times. V is TRBV6-2 or TRBV6-3 and J is TRBJ2-4; 7 positions agree with TRBD1. Germline values: CDR1 MNHEY, CDR2 SVGEGT. V gave up 6 bases and J gave up 11 bases; unmatched junction bases: 13. The CDR3 extends over 14 amino acids. CDR3 sequence reads: CASSTSPHRGLQYF. CDR3 in DNA: TGTGCCAGCAGCACCAGCCCTCATAGGGGGCTTCAGTACTTC.

This clonotype was found many times. The chain employs TRBV5-4 and TRBJ2-1; 9 bases map to TRBD1. CDR1 and CDR2 from the germline V gene are SGHNT and YYREEE (reference sequence). The CDR3 spans 15 residues. V trimming: 3 bases; J trimming: 2 bases; junction bases outside the gene matches: 3. CDR3 nucleotide sequence: TGTGCCAGCAGCTGGGGGACAGGGACCTACAATGAGCAGTTCTTC. Translating gives CASSWGTGTYNEQFF. Complete variable domain (other parts from reference TRBV5-4 and TRBJ2-1): ETGVTQSPTHLIKTRGQQVTLRCSSQSGHNTVSWYQQALGQGPQFIFQYYREEENGRGNFPPRFSGLQFPNYSSELNVNALELDDSALYLCASSWGTGTYNEQFFGPGTRLTVL.

Points on this clonotype: A far larger clone lies a single base away; this is likely a read error. The chain has TRBV7-2 and TRBJ2-1; 7 bases fit TRBD2. Germline trimming cut 3 bases from V and 7 bases from J; bases unmatched to any gene: 12. CDR1 is SGHTA, CDR2 FQGNSA, per germline. The CDR3 sequence is 16 residues long. The CDR3 protein is CASSFLVGGPGNEQFF. CDR3 DNA sequence: TGTGCCAGCAGCTTTCTAGTGGGAGGGCCGGGGAATGAGCAGTTCTTC.

About this clonotype: Only one base separates this from a far larger clonotype, so it likely reflects a read error. This sequence joins TRBV28 and TRBJ1-4; no reliable D call. The CDR3 covers 18 residues. Germline assignment: CDR1 MDHEN and CDR2 SYDVKM. The CDR3 DNA reads TGTGCCAGCATCGACTTAGCGGGAGGCCCCCGGATCACAGATACGCTGTATTTT. It encodes CASIDLAGGPRITDTLYF.

This clonotype was seen at least ten times. The chain joins TRBV2 to TRBJ2-2, with no clear D. The CDR3 is made up of 14 amino acids. V was shortened by 5 bases and J by 6 bases, with 13 bases between the two germline ends. In germline, CDR1 is SNHLY, CDR2 FYNNEI. The DNA of the CDR3 is TGTGCCAGCAGTTGGGTCCGTTTTCCCGGGGAGCTGTTTTTT. It translates to CASSWVRFPGELFF. Combining the CDR3 with reference TRBV2 and TRBJ2-2 gives the whole variable domain EPEVTQTPSHQVTQMGQEVILRCVPISNHLYFYWYRQILGQKVEFLVSFYNNEISEKSEIFDDQFSVERPDGSNFTLKIRSTKLEDSAMYFCASSWVRFPGELFFGEGSRLTVL.

This clonotype was seen repeatedly, ten times or more. The chain links TRBV5-1 to TRBJ2-1; possibly TRBD2 for D (6 bases). Trimming took 4 bases from V and 6 from J, leaving 11 bases between them. This CDR3 has 13 amino acids. From germline, CDR1 is SGHRS and CDR2 YFSETQ. For the CDR3, the DNA is TGCGCCAGCAGCGGAGGGATAGGCAATGAGCAGTTCTTC. Translation: CASSGGIGNEQFF. Full variable domain (outside the CDR3, taken from reference TRBV5-1 and TRBJ2-1): KAGVTQTPRYLIKTRGQQVTLSCSPISGHRSVSWYQQTPGQGLQFLFEYFSETQRNKGNFPGRFSGRQFSNSRSEMNVSTLELGDSALYLCASSGGIGNEQFFGPGTRLTVL.

A remark on this clonotype: This may arise from a read error, as a much more abundant clone is one base away. The chain recombines TRBV7-9 with TRBJ2-2, with 12 bases that match TRBD2. The CDR3 has 16 amino acids. Germline V gene lookup returns CDR1 SEHNR and CDR2 FQNEAQ (reference sequence). The CDR3 loop reads CASSLGLAGDTVELFF. DNA for the CDR3: TGTGCCAGCAGCTTAGGACTAGCGGGAGACACCGTGGAGCTGTTTTTT.

The chain carries TRBV6-5 and TRBJ1-5; 7 positions agree with TRBD1. J lost 5 bases, V lost 6 bases, and 13 bases had no gene match. Germline V gene lookup returns CDR1 MNHEY and CDR2 SVGAGI. This CDR3 has 16 amino acids. The CDR3 spells CASRYKRQGWDQPQHF. The CDR3 DNA is TGTGCCAGCAGATACAAACGACAGGGTTGGGATCAGCCCCAGCATTTT.

The CDR3 DNA follows: TGTGCCAGCAGATCCCTATCTAAGCAGTTCTTC. This encodes CASRSLSKQFF. The V call is TRBV7-2, the J call TRBJ2-1, with D unresolved. CDR1 is SGHTA, CDR2 FQGNSA, per germline. This CDR3 is 11 amino acids long. Trimming removed 6 bases at V and 11 bases at J, with 11 bases between.

On this clonotype itself: Compared with germline, one end of the junction differs, possibly owing to a read error. The chain is built from TRBV7-2 and TRBJ2-1; D gene ambiguous. This CDR3 has 13 residues. CDR1 SGHTA and CDR2 FQGNSA come from the germline V gene. The CDR3 spells CASSSDDYNEQFF. In DNA form, the CDR3 reads TGTGCCAGCAGCTCGGACGATTACAATGAACAGTTCTTC. The variable domain in full, completed from reference TRBV7-2 and TRBJ2-1, reads GAGVSQSPSNKVTEKGKDVELRCDPISGHTALYWYRQSLGQGLEFLIYFQGNSAPDKSGLPSDRFSAERTGGSVSTLTIQRTQQEDSAVYLCASSSDDYNEQFFGPGTRLTVL.

About this clonotype itself: A read error is possible here, since a much larger clone lies one base away. The J gene is TRBJ2-7, the V gene TRBV5-1, with TRBD1 as a possible D gene (6 bases). CDR1 is SGHRS, CDR2 YFSETQ, per germline. The CDR3 extends over 15 amino acids. The chain's CDR3 is CASRFTGQGRYEQYF. The CDR3, as DNA: TGCGCCAGCCGCTTCACAGGGCAGGGACGCTACGAGCAGTACTTC. Full variable domain (missing parts from reference TRBV5-1 and TRBJ2-7): KAGVTQTPRYLIKTRGQQVTLSCSPISGHRSVSWYQQTPGQGLQFLFEYFSETQRNKGNFPGRFSGRQFSNSRSEMNVSTLELGDSALYLCASRFTGQGRYEQYFGPGTRLTVT.

This clonotype was counted ten times or more. The rearrangement joins TRBV11-3 to TRBJ2-1, with 10 bases identical to TRBD2. Germline loops: CDR1 SGHNT, CDR2 YENEEA. After removal of 7 bases from V and 7 bases from J, the junction contained 7 bases not matched to a gene. There are 14 residues in the CDR3. CDR3 nucleotides: TGTGCCAGCAACGTAGCGGGAGGCACGAATGAGCAGTTCTTC. It encodes CASNVAGGTNEQFF.

This clonotype was detected ten times or more. The gene calls are TRBV3-1 and TRBJ1-1; no clear D gene. From germline, CDR1 is LGHDT and CDR2 YNNKEL (reference sequence). V was shortened by 2 bases and J by 5 bases, with 24 bases between the two germline ends. This CDR3 has 18 residues. Written as DNA, the CDR3 is TGTGCCAGCAGCCAAAATATTCTCGGAGGGTTAGCGAAAACTGAAGCTTTCTTT. Protein product: CASSQNILGGLAKTEAFF.

The sample holds many counts of this clonotype. The V call is TRBV20-1, the J call TRBJ2-7; 15 nucleotides agree with TRBD2. The length of the CDR3 is 15 residues. Losses at the gene ends were 4 bases for V and 3 bases for J; bases not matched to a gene: 4. Germline CDR1 and CDR2: DFQATT and SNEGSKA (reference sequence). The CDR3 sequence: CSAKGLAGGGYEQYF. CDR3 DNA: TGCAGTGCTAAGGGACTAGCGGGAGGCGGCTACGAGCAGTACTTC.

This clonotype was seen repeatedly, ten times or more. The V call is TRBV7-8, the J call TRBJ2-7, with TRBD1 identical over 9 bases. V trimming: 4 bases; J trimming: 3 bases; junction bases outside the gene matches: 7. This CDR3 is 15 amino acids long. Germline V gene sequence: CDR1 SGHVS, CDR2 FQNEAQ. As DNA, the CDR3 is TGTGCCAGCAGCTACAGACAGGGGGTTAGCTACGAGCAGTACTTC. It specifies CASSYRQGVSYEQYF. The whole variable domain, filled in from reference TRBV7-8 and TRBJ2-7, reads GAGVSQSPRYKVAKRGQDVALRCDPISGHVSLFWYQQALGQGPEFLTYFQNEAQLDKSGLPSDRFFAERPEGSVSTLKIQRTQQEDSAVYLCASSYRQGVSYEQYFGPGTRLTVT.

The chain carries TRBV20-1 and TRBJ2-5, with TRBD2 as a possible D gene (7 bases). The germline V and J ends were trimmed by 4 bases and 9 bases, with 15 bases remaining between them. The germline V gene has CDR1 DFQATT and CDR2 SNEGSKA (reference sequence). CDR3 size: 12 residues. CDR3 DNA: TGCAGTGCTAACGGGGGGCACGAGGCCCAGTACTTC. It is translated as CSANGGHEAQYF.

Many counts were recorded for this clonotype. The junction does not match germline at one end; this may be a read error. The chain has TRBV7-3 and TRBJ1-1; D possibly corresponds to TRBD1 (5 bases). The CDR3 covers 15 residues. Looked up from germline, CDR1 is SGHTA and CDR2 is FQGTGA. Here the CDR3 DNA reads TGTGCCAGCAGTTTAACGGGGGTTCTTGGGACTGAAGCTTTCTTT. As protein: CASSLTGVLGTEAFF.

At least ten counts were recorded for this clonotype. The chain is built from TRBV12-3 or TRBV12-4 and TRBJ1-1, with D possibly TRBD1 on 5 matching bases. With 3 bases removed from V and 1 base from J, the gap between germline ends came to 18 bases. This CDR3 region has 17 residues. CDR3 in amino acids: CASSLLTAEHRNTEAFF. The CDR3 nucleotides are TGTGCCAGCAGTTTGTTGACAGCCGAACACCGGAACACTGAAGCTTTCTTT.

This clonotype was seen repeatedly, ten times or more. The rearrangement links TRBV10-2 to TRBJ2-3; D remains ambiguous. This CDR3 is 15 amino acids long. CDR1 and CDR2 (germline): WSHSY, SAAADI. V lost 3 bases, J lost 6 bases, and 16 bases lay in between. Here the CDR3 reads CASSDPGGPVDTQYF. In DNA, the CDR3 is TGCGCCAGCAGTGATCCGGGCGGTCCCGTGGATACGCAGTATTTT.

This clonotype was counted many times. The chain uses TRBV7-8 and TRBJ2-1; 14 nucleotides agree with TRBD2. Unmatched junction bases numbered 5, after V lost 4 bases and J lost 6 bases. The length of the CDR3 is 16 residues. The germline V gene has CDR1 SGHVS and CDR2 FQNEAQ. CDR3 loop: CASSSGLAGERNEQFF. The CDR3 DNA follows: TGTGCCAGCAGCTCGGGACTAGCGGGAGAGCGCAATGAGCAGTTCTTC.

There are many counts of this clonotype. The gene calls are TRBV5-1 and TRBJ2-2, with D maybe TRBD1 (5 bases). This CDR3 contains 13 residues. Trimming took 4 bases from V and 8 from J, leaving 12 bases between them. CDR1 is SGHRS, CDR2 YFSETQ, per germline. CDR3 protein: CASSPGPEGELFF. In nucleotides, the CDR3 is TGCGCCAGCAGCCCAGGGCCCGAAGGGGAGCTGTTTTTT.

This clonotype was observed a handful of times. This may arise from a read error, as a much more abundant clone is one base away. V is TRBV14 and J is TRBJ1-1; unclear D gene. The V and J ends lost 4 bases and 4 bases respectively, with 10 bases between them. Germline V gene lookup returns CDR1 SGHDN and CDR2 FVKESK. The CDR3 sequence is 13 residues long. As DNA, the CDR3 is TGTGCCAGCAGCCTGACAACGAGCACTGAAGCTTTCTTT. This sequence encodes CASSLTTSTEAFF.